These 18 T cell receptor beta chains came from one sample sequenced in a study of T cells in Graves' hyperthyroidism and ophthalmopathy. Researchers amplified the TCR beta CDR3 regions from RNA transcripts. Primed by the HTBI set, a first-round RT-PCR was run on the TCR CDR3. TCRdb analysed the multiplex PCR reads with MiXCR anew, one entry per CDR3 protein. The sample includes some 400,000 distinct CDR3 sequences, about 20% of them seen just once. Sequencing used blood. The receptors here all came from a woman aged 18-30 years with Graves' hyperthyroidism.

The V call is TRBV20-1, the J call TRBJ1-1; 7 positions agree with TRBD1. CDR1 is DFQATT, CDR2 SNEGSKA, per germline (reference sequence). The CDR3 sequence is 13 residues long. V shed 2 bases, J shed 2 bases, and the junction held 2 bases outside the gene matches. The CDR3 DNA follows: TGCAGTGCTAGAAAGGGGGCAAACACTGAAGCTTTCTTT. Protein: CSARKGANTEAFF.

This clonotype was detected ten times or more. The V call is TRBV12-3 or TRBV12-4, the J call TRBJ1-3; the match to TRBD1 covers 7 bases. The CDR3 runs 15 residues. J was trimmed by 4 bases and V by 3 bases; bases with no gene match: 6. The CDR3 region is CASSFSGGRGNTIYF. The CDR3 bases are TGTGCCAGCAGTTTTTCAGGGGGAAGGGGAAACACCATATATTTT.

This clonotype was detected many times. This CDR3 is CATSIGGRGGTEAFF. The CDR3 nucleotides are TGTGCCACCAGCATCGGAGGGAGGGGTGGCACTGAAGCTTTCTTT. The chain carries TRBV15 and TRBJ1-1; D might be TRBD1 (5 bases). Germline values: CDR1 LNHNV, CDR2 YYDKDF (reference sequence). The V and J ends lost 4 bases and 4 bases respectively, with 16 bases between them. The CDR3 has 15 residues.

As for this clonotype: The germline gene is not matched at one end of the junction; a read error may be the cause. The V call is TRBV11-1, the J call TRBJ2-7, with 12 bases identical to TRBD2. Germline CDR1 SGHAT, CDR2 FQDESV (reference sequence). The CDR3 is 19 amino acids. CDR3 region: CASSRPLAGGPIFPYEQYF. Here the CDR3 DNA reads TGCGCCAGCAGCCGACCGCTAGCGGGGGGGCCCATTTTTCCCTACGAGCAGTACTTC.

This clonotype was recorded at least ten times. This chain connects TRBV15 to TRBJ1-2, with D uncertain. Germline loops: CDR1 LNHNV, CDR2 YYDKDF (reference sequence). This CDR3 has 12 amino acids. V shed 1 base and J shed 8 bases, with 8 bases lying between them. CDR3 nucleotides: TGTGCCACCAGCAGAGGAGTGTCAGGCTACACCTTC. It encodes CATSRGVSGYTF.

Many counts were recorded for this clonotype. V usage is TRBV6-2 or TRBV6-3 and J usage is TRBJ2-2; 8 nucleotides line up with TRBD2. J gave up 5 bases and V 6 bases, and 8 bases lay outside the gene matches. CDR1 and CDR2 (germline): MNHEY, SVGEGT. The CDR3 length is 15 residues. CDR3 sequence reads: CASSFRGGLTGELFF. Written as DNA, the CDR3 is TGTGCCAGCAGCTTTCGGGGGGGCCTAACCGGGGAGCTGTTTTTT.

In this sample, this clonotype turned up many times. This chain uses TRBV12-3 or TRBV12-4 with TRBJ2-5; D perhaps matches TRBD2 (6 bases). Trimming removed 3 bases from V and 4 bases from J, with 15 bases in between. This CDR3 has 15 residues. For the CDR3, the DNA is TGTGCCAGCAGTTTTGGGTCGGGGGAGACAGAGACCCAGTACTTC. This translates into CASSFGSGETETQYF.

This clonotype was found many times. V and J are TRBV19 and TRBJ1-3, with a possible D match to TRBD1 (5 bases). Trimming took off 5 bases at V and 1 base at J, with 12 bases between the two ends. The CDR3 is made up of 15 amino acids. Germline assignment: CDR1 LNHDA and CDR2 SQIVND (reference sequence). The DNA of the CDR3 is TGTGCCAGTAGTTCAACCGGGACTTCTGGAAACACCATATATTTT. Amino acid sequence: CASSSTGTSGNTIYF.

This chain connects TRBV11-2 to TRBJ1-2; possibly TRBD1 for D (5 bases). The CDR3 sequence is 17 residues long. The ends were cut back, 4 bases at V and 2 bases at J, with 20 bases in the middle. The V gene's germline CDR1 is SGHAT and CDR2 FQNNGV. The CDR3 here is CASSSHIPGTGNYGYTF. The CDR3 coding sequence is TGTGCCAGCAGCTCCCATATCCCCGGGACTGGCAACTATGGCTACACCTTC.

V gene TRBV3-1 combines with J gene TRBJ1-6; D possibly corresponds to TRBD1 (5 bases). Looked up from germline, CDR1 is LGHDT and CDR2 is YNNKEL (reference sequence). CDR3 length: 14 residues. V lost 1 base, J lost 10 bases, and 11 bases lay in between. CDR3 residues: CASSQGDAASPLHF. The CDR3 DNA sequence: TGTGCCAGCAGCCAAGGGGACGCGGCCTCACCCCTCCACTTT.

In this sample, this clonotype turned up many times. The rearrangement joins TRBV6-1 to TRBJ1-2; D uncertain. Germline assignment: CDR1 MNHNS and CDR2 SASEGT. V lost 0 bases to trimming and J lost 7 bases, with 9 bases between them. The CDR3 totals 13 residues. The CDR3 spells CASSEAPRGGYTF. The DNA for the CDR3 is TGTGCCAGCAGTGAAGCACCCCGGGGTGGCTACACCTTC.

This clonotype was recorded at least ten times. This chain uses TRBV30 with TRBJ2-7; D may be TRBD1 (6 bases). CDR1 is GTSNPN, CDR2 SVGIG, per germline (reference sequence). With 2 bases removed from V and 5 bases from J, the gap between germline ends came to 10 bases. CDR3 length: 12 residues. The CDR3, as DNA: TGTGCCTGGAGTACAGGGTTGAACGAGCAGTACTTC. Its protein product is CAWSTGLNEQYF.

This clonotype was seen repeatedly, ten times or more. This sequence joins TRBV20-1 and TRBJ2-7; D unclear. Per germline, CDR1 DFQATT and CDR2 SNEGSKA (reference sequence). Trimming pared 6 bases from V and 1 base from J, leaving 16 bases between. This CDR3 spans 14 amino acids. CDR3 sequence: CSAHKGFRSYEQYF. The CDR3 DNA is TGCAGTGCCCATAAGGGATTTAGATCCTACGAGCAGTACTTC.

Regarding this clonotype: A clone one base away is much larger, so this may be a read error. This chain joins TRBV5-5 and TRBJ1-1, with no clear D. The CDR3 is 14 residues long. Germline V CDR1 and CDR2: SGHKS, YYEKEE (reference sequence). The CDR3 sequence: CASSFSGSNTEACF. CDR3 DNA sequence: TGTGCCAGCAGCTTTTCAGGATCGAACACTGAAGCTTGCTTT.

The CDR3 region is CASSPAGRYQETQYF. CDR3 nucleotides: TGTGCCAGCAGCCCAGCGGGGAGGTACCAAGAGACCCAGTACTTC. The rearrangement joins TRBV11-1 to TRBJ2-5; 7 positions agree with TRBD2. Looked up from germline, CDR1 is SGHAT and CDR2 is FQDESV (reference sequence). J was trimmed by 0 bases and V by 5 bases; bases with no gene match: 6. The CDR3 sequence is 15 residues long.

The chain combines TRBV11-2 with TRBJ2-7; D is ambiguous. CDR1 and CDR2 (germline): SGHAT, FQNNGV. V shed 5 bases and J shed 7 bases, with 15 bases lying between them. The CDR3 sequence is 13 residues long. DNA of the CDR3: TGTGCCAGCAGCCCCTTTACGCTCGGGGAGCAGTACTTC. It codes for CASSPFTLGEQYF. The entire variable domain, with the rest obtained from reference TRBV11-2 and TRBJ2-7, is as follows: EAGVAQSPRYKIIEKRQSVAFWCNPISGHATLYWYQQILGQGPKLLIQFQNNGVVDDSQLPKDRFSAERLKGVDSTLKIQPAKLEDSAVYLCASSPFTLGEQYFGPGTRLTVT.

This clonotype was detected ten times or more. The chain uses TRBV5-4 and TRBJ1-1; D call uncertain. The CDR3 runs 14 residues. Trimming left V 0 bases short and J 2 bases short, with 8 bases between. Germline-derived CDR1 and CDR2 are SGHNT and YYREEE (reference sequence). Here the CDR3 DNA reads TGTGCCAGCAGCTTGGACATATTTAACACTGAAGCTTTCTTT. Amino acid sequence: CASSLDIFNTEAFF.

J is TRBJ1-1 and V is TRBV14, with D hard to call. Trimming pared 1 base from V and 0 bases from J, leaving 9 bases between. Per germline, CDR1 SGHDN and CDR2 FVKESK. This CDR3 has 15 residues. The CDR3 coding sequence is TGTGCCAGCAGCCAAGTTCACGGCATGAACACTGAAGCTTTCTTT. Amino acids: CASSQVHGMNTEAFF.